One sample yielded the 22 T cell receptor beta chains listed below, sequenced in a study of cytomegalovirus exposure and HLA in healthy donors. Both 60 Vbeta primers and 13 Jbeta primers went into the PCR. Only in-frame clones appear in the TCRdb table, and some are missing; sequencing was by immunoSEQ multiplex PCR. The top ten hold 1.5% to 2% of the sample, which has 130,000 to 150,000 clones, around 67% seen once. The sample comprised PBMCs. The source of these receptors is a woman between 18 and 29 years old in good health and CMV-seronegative.

This clone was detected only once. The chain employs TRBV9 and TRBJ2-1; 8 bases agree with TRBD2. This CDR3 is 15 amino acids long. Trimming at V came to 3 bases and at J to 4 bases, leaving 6 bases not matched to a gene. From germline, CDR1 is SGDLS and CDR2 YYNGEE. The CDR3, as DNA: TGTGCCAGCAGCGAGGGCGGGAGGATTTACAATGAGCAGTTCTTC. Translating gives CASSEGGRIYNEQFF.

The gene calls are TRBV10-3 and TRBJ2-7; 11 nucleotides line up with TRBD2. The CDR3 has 15 residues. Trimming took 6 bases from V and 5 from J; bases not matched to a gene: 9. Germline CDR1 reads ENHRY; CDR2 reads SYGVKD. The DNA for the CDR3 is TGTGCCATCAGCGATACTAGCGGGAGTCCCCACGAGCAGTACGTC. Amino acids: CAISDTSGSPHEQYV.

J is TRBJ2-7 and V is TRBV6-5; a weak D match, TRBD1 (5 bases). Germline-derived CDR1 and CDR2 are MNHEY and SVGAGI. This CDR3 is built from 14 residues. The V end lost 5 bases, the J end lost 3 bases, and 14 bases lay between the germline ends. CDR3 region: CASSEPWQGYEQYF. Here the CDR3 DNA reads TGTGCCAGCAGTGAGCCGTGGCAGGGCTACGAGCAGTACTTC.

This clone showed up just a few times. The chain is built from TRBV7-9 and TRBJ1-1; TRBD1 agrees at 8 bases. V gave up 5 bases and J gave up 4 bases; unmatched junction bases: 6. This CDR3 region has 14 residues. Germline-derived CDR1 and CDR2 are SEHNR and FQNEAQ (reference sequence). The CDR3 sequence is CASSLQGDSTEAFF. CDR3 DNA sequence: TGTGCCAGCAGCCTACAGGGGGATAGCACTGAAGCTTTCTTT. Supplemented by reference TRBV7-9 and TRBJ1-1, the full variable domain reads DTGVSQNPRHKITKRGQNVTFRCDPISEHNRLYWYRQTLGQGPEFLTYFQNEAQLEKSRLLSDRFSAERPKGSFSTLEIQRTEQGDSAMYLCASSLQGDSTEAFFGQGTRLTVV.

The V call is TRBV10-2, the J call TRBJ2-2; no clear D. Germline V gives CDR1 WSHSY, CDR2 SAAADI. There are 15 residues in the CDR3. Trimming left V 6 bases short and J 1 base short, with 12 bases between. The CDR3 loop reads CASSHTVWNTGELFF. In nucleotides, the CDR3 is TGCGCCAGCAGCCACACCGTTTGGAACACCGGGGAGCTGTTTTTT.

The chain employs TRBV9 and TRBJ1-1; D is perhaps TRBD1 (6 bases). This CDR3 is 13 amino acids long. The germline CDR1 and CDR2 sequences are SGDLS and YYNGEE. Trimming pared 0 bases from V and 9 bases from J, leaving 12 bases between. CDR3 protein: CASSVGRGGKAFF. CDR3 in DNA: TGTGCCAGCAGCGTAGGTCGGGGGGGCAAAGCTTTCTTT. Full variable domain (remainder filled in from reference TRBV9 and TRBJ1-1): DSGVTQTPKHLITATGQRVTLRCSPRSGDLSVYWYQQSLDQGLQFLIQYYNGEERAKGNILERFSAQQFPDLHSELNLSSLELGDSALYFCASSVGRGGKAFFGQGTRLTVV.

The chain combines TRBV19 with TRBJ1-1; D possibly corresponds to TRBD1 (5 bases). CDR3 length: 13 amino acids. Germline V gene sequence: CDR1 LNHDA, CDR2 SQIVND (reference sequence). V was shortened by 3 bases and J by 7 bases, with 12 bases between the two germline ends. Here the CDR3 reads CASSIRAGLEAFF. In DNA, the CDR3 is TGTGCCAGTAGTATCAGGGCAGGCCTTGAAGCTTTCTTT.

Only a few counts were recorded for this clone. This chain connects TRBV19 to TRBJ1-1, with D possibly matching TRBD1 (5 bases). CDR1 is LNHDA, CDR2 SQIVND, per germline (reference sequence). Trimming cost V 4 bases and J 1 base, with 13 bases left between them. CDR3 length: 15 amino acids. The DNA of the CDR3 is TGTGCCAGTAGTACCATAGGACAAGCGAACACTGAAGCTTTCTTT. Encoded protein: CASSTIGQANTEAFF. Full variable domain (rest looked up from reference TRBV19 and TRBJ1-1): DGGITQSPKYLFRKEGQNVTLSCEQNLNHDAMYWYRQDPGQGLRLIYYSQIVNDFQKGDIAEGYSVSREKKESFPLTVTSAQKNPTAFYLCASSTIGQANTEAFFGQGTRLTVV.

V is TRBV5-1 and J is TRBJ2-1, with 8 bases identical to TRBD2. The CDR3 is made up of 15 amino acids. Germline-derived CDR1 and CDR2 are SGHRS and YFSETQ. The V and J ends lost 1 base and 4 bases, in that order; junction bases with no gene match: 4. CDR3 in amino acids: CASSLNSGAYNEQFF. For the CDR3, the DNA is TGCGCCAGCAGCTTGAATAGCGGGGCGTACAATGAGCAGTTCTTC.

The table lists this clone with a few counts. The chain carries TRBV5-1 and TRBJ1-1, with D possibly TRBD1 on 5 matching bases. The CDR3 length is 15 residues. The V gene lost 7 bases and the J gene lost 0 bases, with 16 bases spanning the gap. The germline V gene encodes CDR1 SGHRS and CDR2 YFSETQ. The CDR3 protein is CASSPTGTVNTEAFF. Here the CDR3 DNA reads TGCGCCAGCTCCCCTACCGGGACTGTGAACACTGAAGCTTTCTTT. Filled out from reference TRBV5-1 and TRBJ1-1, the complete variable domain reads KAGVTQTPRYLIKTRGQQVTLSCSPISGHRSVSWYQQTPGQGLQFLFEYFSETQRNKGNFPGRFSGRQFSNSRSEMNVSTLELGDSALYLCASSPTGTVNTEAFFGQGTRLTVV.

The gene calls are TRBV7-2 and TRBJ2-1; 12 bases are shared with TRBD2. The CDR3 sequence is 15 residues long. Germline CDR1 and CDR2: SGHTA and FQGNSA. Losses at the gene ends were 3 bases for V and 7 bases for J; bases not matched to a gene: 4. In nucleotides, the CDR3 is TGTGCCAGCAGCTTCAGGACTAGCGGGGTTAATGAGCAGTTCTTC. This translates into CASSFRTSGVNEQFF.

This clone appeared a single time. This rearrangement joins TRBV6-5 to TRBJ1-2, with a possible D match to TRBD1 (5 bases). The CDR3 totals 15 residues. With 2 bases removed from V and 3 bases from J, the gap between germline ends came to 13 bases. The germline V gene encodes CDR1 MNHEY and CDR2 SVGAGI. DNA for the CDR3: TGTGCCAGCAGTTACACGGACACCCGTGACTATGGCTACACCTTC. Its protein product is CASSYTDTRDYGYTF.

The J gene is TRBJ2-1, the V gene TRBV7-9; TRBD1 agrees at 8 bases. With V trimmed by 1 base and J by 6 bases, 5 bases remained unmatched. The CDR3 loop spans 15 amino acids. Per germline, CDR1 SEHNR and CDR2 FQNEAQ (reference sequence). The CDR3 DNA reads as TGTGCCAGCAGCTTAGGGACAGGGCATTTCAATGAGCAGTTCTTC. This gives the protein CASSLGTGHFNEQFF. Looking up the rest from reference TRBV7-9 and TRBJ2-1 gives the full variable domain: DTGVSQNPRHKITKRGQNVTFRCDPISEHNRLYWYRQTLGQGPEFLTYFQNEAQLEKSRLLSDRFSAERPKGSFSTLEIQRTEQGDSAMYLCASSLGTGHFNEQFFGPGTRLTVL.

This clone was observed a single time. This chain links TRBV7-9 with TRBJ2-1; possible D gene TRBD1, 6 bases. The CDR3 spans 13 residues. Germline loops: CDR1 SEHNR, CDR2 FQNEAQ (reference sequence). V lost 5 bases and J lost 4, with 9 bases in between. The CDR3 sequence: CASSGQSYNEQFF. DNA of the CDR3: TGTGCCAGCAGCGGACAGTCATACAATGAGCAGTTCTTC.

The chain carries TRBV6-1 and TRBJ1-5; weak D call: TRBD1 (6 bases). The length of the CDR3 is 14 residues. V was cut by 8 bases and J by 0 bases, with 11 bases left in between. Germline CDR1 MNHNS, CDR2 SASEGT. CDR3 in DNA: TGTGCCAGCCTCGGACAGCTTAGCAATCAGCCCCAGCATTTT. It codes for CASLGQLSNQPQHF.

The chain has TRBV6-1 and TRBJ1-3; unclear D gene. The CDR3 runs to 15 residues. Trimming stripped 1 base from V and 0 bases from J, with 7 bases between. CDR1 is MNHNS, CDR2 SASEGT, per germline. The CDR3 DNA reads as TGTGCCAGCAGTGAAGACGGGAACTCTGGAAACACCATATATTTT. The encoded protein is CASSEDGNSGNTIYF.

This chain connects TRBV7-2 to TRBJ2-5; D perhaps matches TRBD2 (6 bases). V was shortened by 2 bases and J by 5 bases, with 18 bases between the two germline ends. This CDR3 has 16 residues. Germline V lookup: CDR1 SGHTA, CDR2 FQGNSA. CDR3 sequence reads: CASSLLPGRAGETQYF. CDR3 in DNA: TGTGCCAGCAGCTTACTTCCGGGACGGGCGGGGGAGACCCAGTACTTC. The complete variable domain, with remaining parts taken from reference TRBV7-2 and TRBJ2-5, reads GAGVSQSPSNKVTEKGKDVELRCDPISGHTALYWYRQSLGQGLEFLIYFQGNSAPDKSGLPSDRFSAERTGGSVSTLTIQRTQQEDSAVYLCASSLLPGRAGETQYFGPGTRLLVL.

The chain uses TRBV25-1 and TRBJ1-1; the D is unclear. The V gene lost 1 base and the J gene lost 11 bases, with 11 bases spanning the gap. The CDR3 length is 12 residues. Germline lookup yields CDR1 MGHDK and CDR2 SYGVNS. This chain's CDR3 is CASSESPTTAFF. The CDR3 coding sequence is TGTGCCAGCAGTGAATCCCCCACAACGGCTTTCTTT.

The J gene is TRBJ2-3, the V gene TRBV11-2, with TRBD1 identical over 8 bases. J was trimmed by 4 bases and V by 5 bases; bases with no gene match: 5. Germline CDR1 is SGHAT and CDR2 is FQNNGV. CDR3 size: 14 residues. Here the CDR3 reads CASSPNRGADTQYF. In DNA, the CDR3 is TGTGCCAGCAGCCCCAACAGGGGGGCAGATACGCAGTATTTT.

This rearrangement joins TRBV6-5 to TRBJ1-4; the match to TRBD1 covers 10 bases. The J segment lost 8 bases and the V segment lost 2 bases, leaving 5 bases of the junction unmatched. Looked up from germline, CDR1 is MNHEY and CDR2 is SVGAGI. The CDR3 covers 15 residues. The CDR3 DNA reads as TGTGCCAGCAGTTACAGACAGGGGGCGTCGGAAAAACTGTTTTTT. Its translation: CASSYRQGASEKLFF.

The genes are TRBV19 and TRBJ2-5; 7 bases line up with TRBD1. CDR1 and CDR2 (germline): LNHDA, SQIVND (reference sequence). The CDR3 sequence is 13 residues long. The J segment lost 6 bases and the V segment lost 3 bases, leaving 4 bases of the junction unmatched. In nucleotides, the CDR3 is TGTGCCAGTAGTATGACAGGGCGGAAGACCCAGTACTTC. Protein: CASSMTGRKTQYF. The complete variable domain, with remaining parts taken from reference TRBV19 and TRBJ2-5, reads DGGITQSPKYLFRKEGQNVTLSCEQNLNHDAMYWYRQDPGQGLRLIYYSQIVNDFQKGDIAEGYSVSREKKESFPLTVTSAQKNPTAFYLCASSMTGRKTQYFGPGTRLLVL.

This clone has more than one count but fewer than ten. The V and J genes are TRBV14 and TRBJ1-1; D possibly corresponds to TRBD1 (5 bases). Per germline, CDR1 SGHDN and CDR2 FVKESK. Trimming pared 4 bases from V and 4 bases from J, leaving 16 bases between. This CDR3 is built from 15 residues. The CDR3 is CASSRVAGGGTEAFF. The CDR3 DNA reads TGTGCCAGCAGCCGAGTCGCCGGGGGTGGCACTGAAGCTTTCTTT.